A single sample is the source of the 22 T cell receptor beta chains below, sequenced in a study of CD8+CD57+ T cells in acquired aplastic anemia. An expansion of CD8+CD57+ cells by flow cytometry had been shown in patients chosen for sequencing. CDR3 and TCR beta VDJ profiling relied on a genomic DNA template. Each CDR3 protein gets one entry after TCRdb re-called the reads with MiXCR. The sample gives 200,000 or so distinct CDR3 sequences, roughly 60% of which show up once; roughly 50% is in the top ten. Sequencing used sorted CD4+, CD8+, or CD8+CD57+ T cells (not recorded which) from PBMCs. These receptors all stem from a human donor with aplastic anemia.

This clonotype was seen just once. J is TRBJ1-1 and V is TRBV5-1; 7 positions match TRBD1. This CDR3 comprises 15 residues. CDR1 is SGHRS, CDR2 YFSETQ, per germline. V lost 0 bases and J lost 11; bases outside the gene matches: 13. The DNA for the CDR3 is TGCGCCAGCAGCTTGGAAACAGGGGAACGGGTGAGGGCTTTCTTT. It specifies CASSLETGERVRAFF.

The V and J genes are TRBV7-9 and TRBJ1-1, with TRBD1 identical over 10 bases. The CDR3 sequence is 13 residues long. Germline CDR1 SEHNR, CDR2 FQNEAQ (reference sequence). V was clipped by 7 bases and J by 3 bases; unmatched bases: 2. CDR3 sequence: CASTGQGDTEAFF. CDR3 coding DNA: TGTGCCAGCACCGGACAGGGGGACACTGAAGCTTTCTTT.

Worth noting for this clonotype: The CDR3 does not close with the conserved phenylalanine or tryptophan, likely indicating a read error. V gene TRBV15 combines with J gene TRBJ1-6; 9 nucleotides align to TRBD1. CDR1 and CDR2 from the germline V gene are LNHNV and YYDKDF (reference sequence). V shed 4 bases and J 11 bases; nucleotides not matched to a gene: 6. This CDR3 is built from 14 residues. CDR3 sequence reads: CATSITGGRAPLHS. The CDR3 coding sequence is TGTGCCACCAGCATAACAGGGGGCCGGGCACCCCTCCACTCT.

V usage is TRBV7-8 and J usage is TRBJ1-2, with a weak D call TRBD1 (6 bases). V was shortened by 5 bases and J by 1 base, with 14 bases between the two germline ends. Germline V gives CDR1 SGHVS, CDR2 FQNEAQ. This CDR3 is built from 15 residues. In DNA form, the CDR3 reads TGTGCCAGCAGCACGTCACAGGGTTTTAACTATGGCTACACCTTC. It codes for CASSTSQGFNYGYTF.

This chain links TRBV20-1 with TRBJ2-7; 7 positions agree with TRBD1. V trimming: 6 bases; J trimming: 3 bases; junction bases outside the gene matches: 5. Germline values: CDR1 DFQATT, CDR2 SNEGSKA (reference sequence). This CDR3 region has 12 residues. CDR3 protein: CSARQGGYEQYF. The CDR3, as DNA: TGCAGTGCCCGACAGGGCGGCTACGAGCAGTACTTC.

This chain connects TRBV7-3 to TRBJ2-1, with 11 nucleotides matching TRBD2. The CDR3 has 15 amino acids. CDR1 and CDR2 from the germline V gene are SGHTA and FQGTGA. With 5 bases clipped from V and 3 bases from J, the junction kept 3 bases outside the gene matches. The CDR3 is CASSKGTSGYNEQFF. CDR3 in DNA: TGTGCCAGCAGCAAAGGGACTAGCGGCTACAATGAGCAGTTCTTC.

Points on this clonotype: One end of the junction is discordant with germline, which a read error may explain. The rearrangement uses TRBV7-9 and TRBJ2-5, with D uncertain. Germline V CDR1 and CDR2: SEHNR, FQNEAQ (reference sequence). The CDR3 has 14 residues. The CDR3 DNA is TGTGCCAGAAGCTTTTGGGCAGAGCAAGAGACCCAGTACTTC. It yields the protein CARSFWAEQETQYF.

CDR3 region: CASSQAKRSEQYF. Here the CDR3 DNA reads TGTGCCAGCAGCCAGGCGAAAAGGTCGGAGCAGTACTTC. V gene TRBV3-1 combines with J gene TRBJ2-7, with unresolved D. Per the germline V gene, CDR1 is LGHDT and CDR2 is YNNKEL (reference sequence). V lost 3 bases and J 7 bases, leaving 13 bases between the germline ends. The CDR3 has 13 amino acids.

The chain links TRBV15 to TRBJ1-4, with TRBD1 matching 8 bases. This CDR3 has 15 residues. Germline V CDR1 and CDR2: LNHNV, YYDKDF (reference sequence). Trimming at V came to 2 bases and at J to 8 bases, leaving 7 bases not matched to a gene. The CDR3 DNA reads as TGTGCCACCAGCAGACAGGGGGCGCGAGGGGAAAAACTGTTTTTT. Amino acids: CATSRQGARGEKLFF.

The rearrangement uses TRBV9 and TRBJ2-7, with 11 positions matching TRBD1. The CDR3 has 16 amino acids. V lost 3 bases and J lost 9; bases outside the gene matches: 14. Germline V gene sequence: CDR1 SGDLS, CDR2 YYNGEE. CDR3: CASSEGTGGVIDVQYF. In DNA, the CDR3 is TGTGCCAGCAGCGAGGGGACAGGGGGAGTAATCGACGTGCAGTACTTC.

The CDR3 sequence: CSARTGGNEQYF. CDR3 in DNA: TGCAGCGCCCGGACAGGTGGCAACGAGCAGTACTTC. The V and J genes are TRBV29-1 and TRBJ2-7, with 7 bases matching TRBD1. Germline CDR1 SQVTM, CDR2 ANQGSEA. Trimming at V came to 7 bases and at J to 5 bases, leaving 8 bases not matched to a gene. This CDR3 spans 12 amino acids.

The V call is TRBV19, the J call TRBJ1-2, with 10 bases matching TRBD1. Germline CDR1 reads LNHDA; CDR2 reads SQIVND (reference sequence). This CDR3 is built from 14 residues. J lost 4 bases, V lost 5 bases, and 4 bases had no gene match. The CDR3 sequence: CASSPRTGGYGYTF. Written as DNA, the CDR3 is TGTGCCAGTAGTCCTCGGACAGGGGGCTATGGCTACACCTTC. The full variable domain, with the rest looked up from reference TRBV19 and TRBJ1-2, is DGGITQSPKYLFRKEGQNVTLSCEQNLNHDAMYWYRQDPGQGLRLIYYSQIVNDFQKGDIAEGYSVSREKKESFPLTVTSAQKNPTAFYLCASSPRTGGYGYTFGSGTRLTVV.

The rearrangement uses TRBV2 and TRBJ2-7, with 13 bases lining up with TRBD2. CDR3 length: 13 amino acids. V lost 4 bases and J lost 7; bases outside the gene matches: 1. Germline lookup yields CDR1 SNHLY and CDR2 FYNNEI. CDR3 DNA sequence: TGTGCCAGCAGTGTGGGACTAGCGGGGGAGCAGTACTTC. It specifies CASSVGLAGEQYF.

The genes are TRBV27 and TRBJ1-4; D not resolved. The ends were cut back, 3 bases at V and 5 bases at J, with 7 bases in the middle. The germline CDR1 and CDR2 sequences are MNHEY and SMNVEV (reference sequence). The CDR3 contains 13 residues. CDR3 loop: CASSFFPNEKLFF. DNA of the CDR3: TGTGCCAGCAGTTTTTTCCCAAATGAAAAACTGTTTTTT.

This clonotype was observed a handful of times. The DNA for the CDR3 is TGTGCCAGCAGCCGCGACGACTATGGCTACACCTTC. Its protein is CASSRDDYGYTF. This chain links TRBV7-9 with TRBJ1-2; D is unclear. The germline CDR1 and CDR2 sequences are SEHNR and FQNEAQ (reference sequence). Between the trimmed V and J ends, which lost 5 bases and 3 bases, there was a span of 7 bases. The CDR3 consists of 12 residues.

The rearrangement links TRBV7-9 to TRBJ1-2, with a tentative D call TRBD1 (5 bases). CDR1 and CDR2 (germline): SEHNR, FQNEAQ (reference sequence). This CDR3 spans 16 amino acids. V lost 5 bases to trimming and J lost 0 bases, with 16 bases between them. The CDR3: CASSPLGGAPNYGYTF. DNA of the CDR3: TGTGCCAGCAGCCCCTTGGGGGGTGCGCCTAACTATGGCTACACCTTC.

The rearrangement uses TRBV10-3 and TRBJ2-7; D is possibly TRBD2 (7 bases). The germline V gene encodes CDR1 ENHRY and CDR2 SYGVKD. Deletions cut 10 bases from V and 3 bases from J, with 22 bases between. The CDR3 covers 15 residues. The DNA of the CDR3 is TGTGCCAGCAGCTTGGACAGCGGGGCCGTCTACGAGCAGTACTTC. Its translation: CASSLDSGAVYEQYF.

This chain links TRBV24-1 with TRBJ2-7, with 7 bases aligning to TRBD1. The V and J ends lost 3 bases and 2 bases, in that order; junction bases with no gene match: 6. The germline CDR1 and CDR2 sequences are KGHDR and SFDVKD. The CDR3 contains 15 residues. CDR3 sequence: CATSDPGTEAYEQYF. In DNA, the CDR3 is TGTGCCACCAGTGATCCTGGGACAGAAGCCTACGAGCAGTACTTC.

This chain links TRBV7-3 with TRBJ2-7, with 10 nucleotides matching TRBD1. V gave up 4 bases and J gave up 5 bases; unmatched junction bases: 2. The CDR3 consists of 13 residues. In germline, CDR1 is SGHTA, CDR2 FQGTGA. The CDR3, as DNA: TGTGCCAGCAGCTCAGGACAGGGGGACGAGCAGTACTTC. Translation: CASSSGQGDEQYF.

Here the CDR3 reads CASSLDADGYEQYF. CDR3 DNA sequence: TGTGCCAGCAGCTTGGACGCCGACGGATACGAGCAGTACTTC. The J gene is TRBJ2-7, the V gene TRBV5-6; D remains unclear. The CDR3 contains 14 residues. CDR1 is SGHDT, CDR2 YYEEEE, per germline. Deletions cut 0 bases from V and 4 bases from J, with 11 bases between.

This chain uses TRBV29-1 with TRBJ2-1, with a possible D match to TRBD1 (6 bases). This CDR3 region has 12 residues. CDR1 is SQVTM and CDR2 is ANQGSEA in the germline V gene. The V end was cut by 6 bases, the J end by 7 bases, with 13 bases between. The CDR3 protein is CSVREGVNEQFF. The CDR3 coding sequence is TGCAGCGTCCGCGAGGGGGTGAATGAGCAGTTCTTC.

The CDR3 region is CSGKAGDISPQHF. The DNA of the CDR3 is TGCAGTGGTAAAGCCGGTGATATCAGTCCCCAGCATTTT. This chain uses TRBV20-1 with TRBJ1-5, with no clear D. The CDR3 totals 13 residues. V was cut by 7 bases and J by 10 bases, with 20 bases left in between. Per the germline V gene, CDR1 is DFQATT and CDR2 is SNEGSKA (reference sequence).